This passage covers 3 T cell receptor beta chains from one sample sequenced in a study of blood T cell repertoires in COVID-19. Here immunoSEQ multiplex PCR was the method, and the copy in TCRdb shows in-frame clones only, minus some. This table holds fewer than 500,000 clones, 80% to 90% found once. Sequencing was carried out using peripheral blood. These receptors all stem from a woman under 40 with acute or convalescent COVID-19.

As for this clone: Different DNA sequences within this sample yield the same CDR3. The CDR3 loop reads CASSLTGYGYTF. In nucleotides, the CDR3 is TGTGCCAGCAGTTTAACAGGGTATGGCTACACCTTC. The chain couples TRBV12-3 or TRBV12-4 to TRBJ1-2, with TRBD1 as a possible D gene (6 bases). The CDR3 sequence is 12 residues long. Deletions cut 2 bases from V and 5 bases from J, with 6 bases between.

The V call is TRBV6-5, the J call TRBJ1-2, with a weak D call TRBD1 (6 bases). The CDR3 is made up of 14 amino acids. Germline CDR1 and CDR2: MNHEY and SVGAGI. The V and J ends lost 0 bases and 3 bases respectively, with 8 bases between them. The CDR3 here is CASSYSTGHYGYTF. The CDR3 bases are TGTGCCAGCAGTTACTCGACAGGCCACTATGGCTACACCTTC.

V and J are TRBV7-8 and TRBJ2-7; the match to TRBD1 covers 10 bases. V shed 6 bases and J 3 bases; nucleotides not matched to a gene: 8. CDR1 and CDR2 (germline): SGHVS, FQNEAQ. This CDR3 contains 15 residues. CDR3 in amino acids: CASSAGTGVSYEQYF. Here the CDR3 DNA reads TGTGCCAGCAGTGCCGGGACAGGGGTGAGCTACGAGCAGTACTTC.